This T cell receptor (beta chain) appears in the sequencing data of a study of blood T cell repertoires in COVID-19. About the research overall: Sources were T cells, B-cell-depleted T cells, or PBMCs; the material itself was cDNA or gDNA.

The CDR3 is 13 amino acids. V was pared by 3 bases and J by 11 bases, with 16 bases between. Germline V CDR1 and CDR2: SNHLY, FYNNEI. Libraries were prepared by immunoSEQ multiplex PCR; TCRdb keeps only in-frame clonotypes and omits some of them. Among about 13,000 clones listed, roughly 88% were seen once. The chain recombines TRBV2 with TRBJ1-1; tentative D call: TRBD1 (5 bases). This clonotype originated in a human donor in a cohort sampled during active COVID-19. Input material: peripheral blood. The CDR3 coding sequence is TGTGCCAGCAGTGAGAATACAATTCGGGGGGCTTTCTTT. It yields the protein CASSENTIRGAFF.